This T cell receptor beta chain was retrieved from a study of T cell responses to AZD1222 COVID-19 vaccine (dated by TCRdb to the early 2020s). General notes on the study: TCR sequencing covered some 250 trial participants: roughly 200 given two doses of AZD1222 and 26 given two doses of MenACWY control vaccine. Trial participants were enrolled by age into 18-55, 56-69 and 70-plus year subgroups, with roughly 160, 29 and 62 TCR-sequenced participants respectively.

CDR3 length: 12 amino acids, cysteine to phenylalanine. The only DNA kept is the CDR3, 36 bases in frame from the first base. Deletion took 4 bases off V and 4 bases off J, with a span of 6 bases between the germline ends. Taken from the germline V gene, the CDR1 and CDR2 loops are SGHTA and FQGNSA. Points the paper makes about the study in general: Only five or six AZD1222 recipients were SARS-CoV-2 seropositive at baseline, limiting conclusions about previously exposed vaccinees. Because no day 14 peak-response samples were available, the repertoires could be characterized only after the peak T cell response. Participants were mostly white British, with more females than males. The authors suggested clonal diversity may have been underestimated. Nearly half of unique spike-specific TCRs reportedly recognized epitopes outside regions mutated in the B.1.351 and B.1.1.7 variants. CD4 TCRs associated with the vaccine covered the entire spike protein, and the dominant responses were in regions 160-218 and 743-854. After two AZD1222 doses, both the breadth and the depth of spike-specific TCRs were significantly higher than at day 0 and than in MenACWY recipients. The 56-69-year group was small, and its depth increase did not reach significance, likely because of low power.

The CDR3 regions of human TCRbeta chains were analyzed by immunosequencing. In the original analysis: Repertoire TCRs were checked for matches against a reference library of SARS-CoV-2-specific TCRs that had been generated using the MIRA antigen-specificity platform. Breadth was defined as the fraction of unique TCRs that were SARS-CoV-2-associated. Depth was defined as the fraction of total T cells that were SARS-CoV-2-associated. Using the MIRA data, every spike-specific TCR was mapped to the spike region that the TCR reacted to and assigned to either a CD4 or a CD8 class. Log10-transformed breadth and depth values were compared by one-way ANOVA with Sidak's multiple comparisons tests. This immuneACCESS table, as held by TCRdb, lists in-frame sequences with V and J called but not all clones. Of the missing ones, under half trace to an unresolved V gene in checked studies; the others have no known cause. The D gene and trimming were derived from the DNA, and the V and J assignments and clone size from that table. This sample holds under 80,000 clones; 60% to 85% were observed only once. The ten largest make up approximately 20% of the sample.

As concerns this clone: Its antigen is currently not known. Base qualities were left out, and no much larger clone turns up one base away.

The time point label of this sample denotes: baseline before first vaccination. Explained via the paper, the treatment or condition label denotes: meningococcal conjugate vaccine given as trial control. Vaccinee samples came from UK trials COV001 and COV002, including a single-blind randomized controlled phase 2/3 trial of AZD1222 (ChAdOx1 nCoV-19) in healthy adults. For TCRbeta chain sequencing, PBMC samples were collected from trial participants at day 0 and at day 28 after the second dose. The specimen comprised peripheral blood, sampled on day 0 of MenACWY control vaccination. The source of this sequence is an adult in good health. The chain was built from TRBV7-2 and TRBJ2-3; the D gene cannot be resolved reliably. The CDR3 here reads CASSSGADTQYF. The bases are TGTGCCAGCAGCTCGGGCGCAGATACGCAGTATTTT.